Below are 32 T cell receptor beta chains sequenced from a single sample in a study of cytomegalovirus exposure and HLA in healthy donors. The PCR made use of 60 Vbeta and 13 Jbeta primers. Clones were read by immunoSEQ multiplex PCR, and TCRdb kept only the in-frame ones, dropping some. The sample contains about 120,000 clones, over 60% of which appear only once. The sequenced material came from PBMCs. The source of these receptors is a young man in good health and CMV-seropositive.

The chain links TRBV18 to TRBJ2-1, with 7 bases aligning to TRBD1. Unmatched junction bases numbered 3, after V lost 3 bases and J lost 7 bases. The CDR3 sequence is 13 residues long. Per germline, CDR1 KGHSH and CDR2 LQKENI. The CDR3, as DNA: TGTGCCAGCTCACCGGACAGGTTTAATGAGCAGTTCTTC. Its translation: CASSPDRFNEQFF.

The rearrangement joins TRBV7-6 to TRBJ2-5, with 7 positions matching TRBD1. There are 14 residues in the CDR3. The V gene's germline CDR1 is SGHVS and CDR2 FNYEAQ. The V and J ends lost 3 bases and 3 bases, in that order; junction bases with no gene match: 4. The CDR3 DNA sequence: TGTGCCAGCAGCTTGGCCGGGACAGAAGAGACCCAGTACTTC. Residues: CASSLAGTEETQYF. Together with reference TRBV7-6 and TRBJ2-5, the CDR3 gives the full variable domain: GAGVSQSPRYKVTKRGQDVALRCDPISGHVSLYWYRQALGQGPEFLTYFNYEAQQDKSGLPNDRFSAERPEGSISTLTIQRTEQRDSAMYRCASSLAGTEETQYFGPGTRLLVL.

This sequence joins TRBV5-6 and TRBJ2-1, with TRBD2 matching 9 bases. The CDR3 has 15 amino acids. CDR1 SGHDT and CDR2 YYEEEE come from the germline V gene. With 3 bases clipped from V and 3 bases from J, the junction kept 4 bases outside the gene matches. The CDR3 bases are TGTGCCAGCAGCTCCCGACTAGCGGACTACAATGAGCAGTTCTTC. Translated, it gives CASSSRLADYNEQFF.

The chain uses TRBV4-3 and TRBJ2-3, with TRBD1 matching 8 bases. Trimming cost V 4 bases and J 6 bases; bases outside gene matches: 6. CDR1 and CDR2 (germline): LGHNA, YSLEER. The CDR3 totals 14 residues. CDR3 nucleotide sequence: TGCGCCAGCAGCCCACGACAGGGGAGGGATACGCAGTATTTT. Protein: CASSPRQGRDTQYF.

This chain joins TRBV4-3 and TRBJ2-1; 11 positions match TRBD1. The CDR3 contains 16 residues. CDR1 and CDR2 (germline): LGHNA, YSLEER. Germline trimming cut 3 bases from V and 7 bases from J; bases unmatched to any gene: 8. The CDR3 here is CASSQDTGTGGNEQFF. The CDR3 DNA reads TGCGCCAGCAGCCAGGATACCGGGACAGGGGGGAATGAGCAGTTCTTC.

The V call is TRBV13, the J call TRBJ2-7; 10 bases align to TRBD1. J lost 3 bases, V lost 4 bases, and 3 bases had no gene match. The germline gives CDR1 PRHDT, CDR2 FYEKMQ (reference sequence). The CDR3 consists of 14 residues. The CDR3: CASSSGQGFYEQYF. As DNA, the CDR3 is TGTGCCAGCAGCTCGGGACAGGGGTTCTACGAGCAGTACTTC.

The chain is built from TRBV5-4 and TRBJ2-6; no clear D gene. Per germline, CDR1 SGHNT and CDR2 YYREEE (reference sequence). The CDR3 totals 15 residues. V was pared by 4 bases and J by 0 bases, with 8 bases between. CDR3 region: CASSLQASGANVLTF. In nucleotides, the CDR3 is TGTGCCAGCAGCCTCCAGGCCTCTGGGGCCAACGTCCTGACTTTC. Looking up the rest from reference TRBV5-4 and TRBJ2-6 gives the full variable domain: ETGVTQSPTHLIKTRGQQVTLRCSSQSGHNTVSWYQQALGQGPQFIFQYYREEENGRGNFPPRFSGLQFPNYSSELNVNALELDDSALYLCASSLQASGANVLTFGAGSRLTVL.

In this sample, this clone turned up a few times. The chain is built from TRBV19 and TRBJ1-2; TRBD1 agrees at 8 bases. The CDR3 spans 14 residues. CDR1 and CDR2 from the germline V gene are LNHDA and SQIVND (reference sequence). The V gene end was trimmed by 5 bases and the J gene end by 0 bases; junction bases not matched to a gene: 2. CDR3 loop: CASSLQGANYGYTF. The DNA of the CDR3 is TGTGCCAGTAGTTTACAGGGGGCTAACTATGGCTACACCTTC.

This chain joins TRBV5-1 and TRBJ1-1, with 11 bases aligning to TRBD1. V lost 4 bases to trimming and J lost 3 bases; unmatched junction nucleotides: 8. Germline loops: CDR1 SGHRS, CDR2 YFSETQ. The CDR3 loop spans 16 amino acids. CDR3 nucleotides: TGCGCCAGCAGCATAGGACAGGGGGCGACAGACACTGAAGCTTTCTTT. This codes for CASSIGQGATDTEAFF.

The J gene is TRBJ1-2, the V gene TRBV15, with D unclear. The V and J ends lost 0 bases and 3 bases respectively, with 17 bases between them. There are 17 residues in the CDR3. Germline-derived CDR1 and CDR2 are LNHNV and YYDKDF (reference sequence). The CDR3 DNA reads TGTGCCACCAGCAGAGATCCTGTTTGGGCCACTGACTATGGCTACACCTTC. Protein product: CATSRDPVWATDYGYTF.

The chain has TRBV13 and TRBJ1-3; no definite D call. Germline CDR1 and CDR2: PRHDT and FYEKMQ (reference sequence). This CDR3 comprises 13 residues. With 3 bases removed from V and 0 bases from J, the gap between germline ends came to 3 bases. The CDR3 DNA sequence: TGTGCCAGCAGCTTCCACTCTGGAAACACCATATATTTT. Its translation: CASSFHSGNTIYF.

The chain has TRBV11-2 and TRBJ2-1, with unresolved D. This CDR3 spans 12 amino acids. V was pared by 5 bases and J by 12 bases, with 14 bases between. Germline CDR1 reads SGHAT; CDR2 reads FQNNGV. CDR3 amino acids: CASSRGTLWQFF. The CDR3 DNA reads as TGTGCCAGCAGCCGAGGAACGCTTTGGCAGTTCTTC. The full variable domain, rest sourced from reference TRBV11-2 and TRBJ2-1, is EAGVAQSPRYKIIEKRQSVAFWCNPISGHATLYWYQQILGQGPKLLIQFQNNGVVDDSQLPKDRFSAERLKGVDSTLKIQPAKLEDSAVYLCASSRGTLWQFFGPGTRLTVL.

The rearrangement uses TRBV11-3 and TRBJ2-7; possible D gene TRBD2, 7 bases. Trimming removed 3 bases from V and 0 bases from J, with 12 bases in between. CDR1 and CDR2 (germline): SGHNT, YENEEA. The CDR3 length is 15 residues. CDR3 residues: CASSLAGDISYEQYF. The DNA of the CDR3 is TGTGCCAGCAGCTTGGCGGGGGACATCTCCTACGAGCAGTACTTC.

The chain couples TRBV6-1 to TRBJ2-6; D unresolved. The V gene lost 2 bases and the J gene lost 0 bases, with 8 bases spanning the gap. The CDR3 has 16 amino acids. Germline V gene data show CDR1 as MNHNS and CDR2 as SASEGT. The CDR3 spells CASSETSVSGANVLTF. CDR3 in DNA: TGTGCCAGCAGTGAAACAAGCGTCTCTGGGGCCAACGTCCTGACTTTC.

The V gene is TRBV4-3, the J gene TRBJ2-7, with 7 bases matching TRBD2. The germline gives CDR1 LGHNA, CDR2 YSLEER. With V trimmed by 4 bases and J by 3 bases, 3 bases remained unmatched. The CDR3 is 13 residues long. CDR3 loop: CASSPPGGYEQYF. The CDR3 nucleotides read TGCGCCAGCAGCCCCCCGGGGGGCTACGAGCAGTACTTC.

This chain joins TRBV21-1 and TRBJ1-3; the tabulated D call, TRBD1, remains unverified against the DNA. TRBV21-1 has pseudogene status. This CDR3 is 16 amino acids long. The CDR3 DNA sequence: TGTGCCAGCAGCAAACCGAAGGCAGGGGCTGGAAACACCATATATTTT. Encoded protein: CASSKPKAGAGNTIYF.

The V call is TRBV13, the J call TRBJ2-7; D unclear. Trimming took 3 bases from V and 3 from J, leaving 9 bases between them. The CDR3 consists of 13 residues. CDR1 and CDR2 from the germline V gene are PRHDT and FYEKMQ (reference sequence). In DNA, the CDR3 is TGTGCCAGCAGCTTGCAGAACAGCTACGAGCAGTACTTC. It is translated as CASSLQNSYEQYF.

For this clone: Distinct nucleotide sequences in the sample also encode this CDR3. The J gene is TRBJ2-7, the V gene TRBV7-9; D remains unclear. V lost 0 bases to trimming and J lost 2 bases, with 5 bases between them. Per germline, CDR1 SEHNR and CDR2 FQNEAQ (reference sequence). This CDR3 spans 13 amino acids. CDR3 in DNA: TGTGCCAGCAGCTTAGCGTCCGCCTACGAGCAGTACTTC. It encodes CASSLASAYEQYF.

V gene TRBV30 combines with J gene TRBJ2-7, with 9 bases lining up with TRBD2. J was trimmed by 0 bases and V by 5 bases; bases with no gene match: 2. The V gene's germline CDR1 is GTSNPN and CDR2 SVGIG (reference sequence). This CDR3 contains 13 residues. This chain's CDR3 is CAWVTSGSYEQYF. In nucleotides, the CDR3 is TGTGCCTGGGTGACTAGCGGCTCCTACGAGCAGTACTTC.

The count of this clone is one. The rearrangement links TRBV6-5 to TRBJ2-7; 8 nucleotides line up with TRBD1. The trim removed 0 bases at V and 3 bases at J, leaving 1 base unmatched. This CDR3 region has 14 residues. Germline lookup yields CDR1 MNHEY and CDR2 SVGAGI. DNA of the CDR3: TGTGCCAGCAGTTACTCCGACAGGGGCTACGAGCAGTACTTC. Encoded protein: CASSYSDRGYEQYF.

The chain uses TRBV30 and TRBJ2-7; 7 nucleotides match TRBD2. The CDR3 totals 13 residues. The germline V gene has CDR1 GTSNPN and CDR2 SVGIG (reference sequence). With 5 bases clipped from V and 3 bases from J, the junction kept 7 bases outside the gene matches. The CDR3 here is CAWGTGTNYEQYF. CDR3 bases: TGTGCCTGGGGAACCGGGACTAACTACGAGCAGTACTTC.

The chain combines TRBV7-2 with TRBJ2-2; 9 positions match TRBD1. Looked up from germline, CDR1 is SGHTA and CDR2 is FQGNSA. Trimming took 0 bases from V and 7 from J; bases not matched to a gene: 6. The CDR3 is 16 residues long. CDR3 nucleotides: TGTGCCAGCAGCTTAGCTGCGGGACAGGGTGGCGGGGAGCTGTTTTTT. It yields the protein CASSLAAGQGGGELFF.

DNA of the CDR3: TGCGCCAGCAGCTTGGAGGCGGACTACTATGGCTACACCTTC. This translates into CASSLEADYYGYTF. The rearrangement links TRBV5-1 to TRBJ1-2; D remains ambiguous. Trimming took 0 bases from V and 3 from J, leaving 9 bases between them. The CDR3 consists of 14 residues. Germline CDR1 is SGHRS and CDR2 is YFSETQ. Supplemented by reference TRBV5-1 and TRBJ1-2, the full variable domain reads KAGVTQTPRYLIKTRGQQVTLSCSPISGHRSVSWYQQTPGQGLQFLFEYFSETQRNKGNFPGRFSGRQFSNSRSEMNVSTLELGDSALYLCASSLEADYYGYTFGSGTRLTVV.

There are a few counts of this clone. The genes are TRBV29-1 and TRBJ2-1; unclear D gene. V lost 3 bases to trimming and J lost 11 bases, with 11 bases between them. CDR3 length: 11 residues. Germline V gene lookup returns CDR1 SQVTM and CDR2 ANQGSEA. CDR3 sequence: CSVDGQQKQFF. The CDR3 nucleotides read TGCAGCGTTGATGGGCAGCAAAAGCAGTTCTTC.

The CDR3 reads CASSLFTGSKTDTQYF. CDR3 nucleotides: TGTGCCAGCAGCTTATTCACGGGGAGTAAGACAGATACGCAGTATTTT. V and J are TRBV7-2 and TRBJ2-3, with D maybe TRBD2 (5 bases). The length of the CDR3 is 16 residues. Germline CDR1 and CDR2: SGHTA and FQGNSA. Trimming pared 2 bases from V and 3 bases from J, leaving 15 bases between.

This clone came up a few times. The gene calls are TRBV30 and TRBJ2-1, with D unresolved. The CDR3 extends over 11 amino acids. V lost 0 bases to trimming and J lost 15 bases, with 12 bases between them. Per the germline V gene, CDR1 is GTSNPN and CDR2 is SVGIG (reference sequence). The CDR3 protein is CAWSVLVVRFF. CDR3 DNA sequence: TGTGCCTGGAGTGTACTCGTGGTTCGGTTCTTC.

This sequence joins TRBV6-5 and TRBJ1-3; tentatively, D is TRBD1 (5 bases). V lost 2 bases to trimming and J lost 3 bases, with 11 bases between them. Germline assignment: CDR1 MNHEY and CDR2 SVGAGI. This CDR3 has 15 residues. CDR3 loop: CASSYSGAGGNTIYF. The CDR3 DNA is TGTGCCAGCAGTTACAGCGGGGCAGGTGGAAACACCATATATTTT.

This clone was found once. This sequence joins TRBV30 and TRBJ2-5; TRBD2 matches at 13 bases. Germline CDR1 is GTSNPN and CDR2 is SVGIG (reference sequence). The CDR3 has 15 residues. The junction had 8 bases not matched to a gene; V was cut back by 5 bases and J by 5 bases. In DNA form, the CDR3 reads TGTGCCTGGGCCGTTGGACTAGCGGGGGTGGAGACCCAGTACTTC. Protein sequence: CAWAVGLAGVETQYF.

In this sample, this clone turned up once. The chain combines TRBV10-3 with TRBJ2-7, with 11 bases that match TRBD2. Germline CDR1 reads ENHRY; CDR2 reads SYGVKD. V lost 2 bases, J lost 6 bases, and 6 bases stayed unmatched. The CDR3 has 15 residues. The CDR3: CAISEPVAGGGEQYF. The CDR3 DNA is TGTGCCATCAGTGAGCCCGTAGCGGGAGGGGGCGAGCAGTACTTC.

The CDR3 loop reads CASSILRGRVTEAFF. The CDR3 bases are TGTGCCAGTAGTATATTAAGGGGGCGGGTCACTGAAGCTTTCTTT. This chain joins TRBV19 and TRBJ1-1; 7 bases line up with TRBD1. This CDR3 is built from 15 residues. The germline V gene encodes CDR1 LNHDA and CDR2 SQIVND (reference sequence). With V trimmed by 2 bases and J by 4 bases, 7 bases remained unmatched.

This clone has just one count. This chain connects TRBV7-6 to TRBJ1-4, with a possible D match to TRBD1 (6 bases). CDR3 length: 16 amino acids. Trimming shortened V by 0 bases and J by 4 bases, and 12 bases separated the two germline ends. Germline lookup yields CDR1 SGHVS and CDR2 FNYEAQ. The CDR3 loop reads CASSLATGIDNEKLFF. The CDR3 DNA reads TGTGCCAGCAGCTTAGCCACAGGGATTGATAATGAAAAACTGTTTTTT.

The chain links TRBV6-1 to TRBJ1-2, with D perhaps matching TRBD1 (5 bases). The CDR3 spans 13 residues. V shed 6 bases and J shed 4 bases, with 12 bases lying between them. Looked up from germline, CDR1 is MNHNS and CDR2 is SASEGT. The CDR3 sequence: CASSSRVGYGYTF. The CDR3 nucleotides are TGTGCCAGCAGCTCCAGGGTCGGCTATGGCTACACCTTC.